Listed here are 2 T cell receptor beta chains from one sample, sequenced in a study of blood T cell repertoires in COVID-19. TCRdb's copy holds only in-frame clones and misses some; the assay was immunoSEQ multiplex PCR. The table shows about 140,000 clones, with about four fifths occurring only once. Sample: peripheral blood. These TCRs come from a human donor in a cohort sampled during active COVID-19.

V and J are TRBV5-4 and TRBJ1-1; D is unresolved. The CDR3 totals 15 residues. Between the trimmed V and J ends, which lost 2 bases and 1 base, there was a span of 12 bases. Germline values: CDR1 SGHNT, CDR2 YYREEE (reference sequence). The CDR3 loop is CASSFLLPGNTEAFF. CDR3 DNA: TGTGCCAGCAGCTTTCTACTCCCGGGGAACACTGAAGCTTTCTTT.

The chain recombines TRBV6-1 with TRBJ1-3; 9 bases fit TRBD1. The CDR3 has 18 residues. The ends lost 3 bases at V and 0 bases at J; junction bases unmatched: 9. Per germline, CDR1 MNHNS and CDR2 SASEGT. In DNA, the CDR3 is TGTGCCAGCAGTGACCCGGACAGGGGCGCTTTCTCTGGAAACACCATATATTTT. It yields the protein CASSDPDRGAFSGNTIYF.